The 10 T cell receptor beta chains reported below all come from one sample, sequenced in a study of Ad26.COV2.S vaccination and SARS-CoV-2 variants. Noted treatment: some 20 received Ad26.COV2.S at low or high dose, single or two shots; about 5 received placebo; per-sample allocation not given. The samples date from day 63 after the first vaccine or placebo injection. TCRdb keeps only in-frame clones here, not all; method: immunoSEQ multiplex PCR. The table records under 400,000 clones, about nine tenths of them present only once. The sequencing here drew on peripheral blood, taken in a trial of Ad26.COV2.S vaccine versus placebo. The source is a person between 18 and 65 years old who received the Ad26.COV2.S COVID-19 vaccine or a placebo.

V and J are TRBV4-2 and TRBJ1-2, with D unresolved. The CDR3 covers 15 residues. The V end lost 4 bases, the J end lost 4 bases, and 16 bases lay between the germline ends. Germline lookup yields CDR1 LGHNA and CDR2 YNFKEQ. CDR3 amino acids: CASSPPILVSYGYTF. CDR3 DNA: TGTGCCAGCAGCCCTCCTATCCTAGTTAGCTATGGCTACACCTTC.

The V gene is TRBV27, the J gene TRBJ2-2; D is unclear. Germline CDR1 reads MNHEY; CDR2 reads SMNVEV (reference sequence). V lost 0 bases and J lost 4, with 6 bases in between. The CDR3 consists of 14 residues. The CDR3 region is CASSLSSITGELFF. The CDR3 coding sequence is TGTGCCAGCAGTTTATCGTCAATCACCGGGGAGCTGTTTTTT.

The gene calls are TRBV7-6 and TRBJ2-1, with D maybe TRBD2 (7 bases). The V gene's germline CDR1 is SGHVS and CDR2 FNYEAQ. The V and J ends lost 3 bases and 6 bases respectively, with 15 bases between them. The CDR3 has 15 residues. This CDR3 reads CASSFTAGASNEQFF. DNA for the CDR3: TGTGCCAGCAGCTTCACGGCGGGGGCGAGCAATGAGCAGTTCTTC.

This rearrangement joins TRBV5-1 to TRBJ2-7; D is perhaps TRBD1 or TRBD2 (7 bases each). Trimming left V 4 bases short and J 1 base short, with 15 bases between. CDR1 is SGHRS and CDR2 is YFSETQ in the germline V gene. This CDR3 comprises 15 residues. The CDR3 loop is CASSPRQGGSYEQYF. In DNA, the CDR3 is TGCGCCAGCAGCCCCAGACAGGGAGGGTCCTACGAGCAGTACTTC.

The chain recombines TRBV20-1 with TRBJ1-2, with TRBD1 matching over 8 bases. The V and J ends lost 6 bases and 13 bases, in that order; junction bases with no gene match: 10. Germline V gene sequence: CDR1 DFQATT, CDR2 SNEGSKA (reference sequence). CDR3 size: 11 residues. The CDR3 here is CSALKGQGGTF. CDR3 coding DNA: TGCAGTGCGTTAAAAGGACAGGGAGGCACCTTC.

CDR3 in amino acids: CATSRDPMNTGELFF. CDR3 in DNA: TGTGCCACCAGCAGAGATCCGATGAACACCGGGGAGCTGTTTTTT. This rearrangement joins TRBV15 to TRBJ2-2; D is unclear. The CDR3 is 15 residues long. Trimming left V 0 bases short and J 1 base short, with 6 bases between. Germline CDR1 reads LNHNV; CDR2 reads YYDKDF (reference sequence).

The CDR3 region has the DNA TGTGCCAGCAATCGGGGAACACGAATCACAGATACGCAGTATTTT. Translated: CASNRGTRITDTQYF. This chain connects TRBV6-5 to TRBJ2-3, with D possibly TRBD2 on 5 matching bases. Per the germline V gene, CDR1 is MNHEY and CDR2 is SVGAGI. V lost 7 bases, J lost 2 bases, and 16 bases lay in between. CDR3 length equals 15 residues.

The chain is built from TRBV6-5 and TRBJ1-1; D is perhaps TRBD1 (6 bases). The CDR3 covers 13 residues. The V and J ends lost 6 bases and 2 bases respectively, with 10 bases between them. Germline CDR1 reads MNHEY; CDR2 reads SVGAGI. The CDR3 sequence is CASRIQGNTEAFF. CDR3 in DNA: TGTGCCAGCAGAATACAGGGTAACACTGAAGCTTTCTTT.

The table lists this clone with a few counts. The chain combines TRBV4-3 with TRBJ2-1, with 7 bases aligning to TRBD2. The ends lost 0 bases at V and 3 bases at J; junction bases unmatched: 5. The CDR3 is 16 residues long. Germline V CDR1 and CDR2: LGHNA, YSLEER. CDR3 bases: TGCGCCAGCAGCCAAGATGGGAGCGGGAACTACAATGAGCAGTTCTTC. It translates to CASSQDGSGNYNEQFF.

V is TRBV30 and J is TRBJ1-1; 8 nucleotides match TRBD1. Germline V lookup: CDR1 GTSNPN, CDR2 SVGIG (reference sequence). The CDR3 contains 14 residues. Unmatched junction bases numbered 7, after V lost 2 bases and J lost 5 bases. CDR3 nucleotides: TGTGCCTGGAGTCCAGACAGGGGTAAAACTGAAGCTTTCTTT. Amino acid sequence: CAWSPDRGKTEAFF.